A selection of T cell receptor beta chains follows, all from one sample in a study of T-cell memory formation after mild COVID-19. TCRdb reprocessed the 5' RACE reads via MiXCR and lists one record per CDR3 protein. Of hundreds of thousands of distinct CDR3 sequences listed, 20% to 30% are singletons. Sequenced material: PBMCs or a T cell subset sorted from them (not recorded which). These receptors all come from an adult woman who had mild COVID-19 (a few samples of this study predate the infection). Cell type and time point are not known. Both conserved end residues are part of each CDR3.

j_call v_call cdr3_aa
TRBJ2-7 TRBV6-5 CASRRASLQSSYEQYF
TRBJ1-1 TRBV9 CASSVGDRAYTEAFF
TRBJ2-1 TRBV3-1 CASSQRGNNEQFF
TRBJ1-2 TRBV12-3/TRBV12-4 CASSFTGWGYTF
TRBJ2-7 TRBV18 CASSNIGTDLYEQYF
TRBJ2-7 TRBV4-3 CASSQSGSVTYEQYF
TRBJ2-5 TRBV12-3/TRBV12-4 CASSLILGTGRETQYF
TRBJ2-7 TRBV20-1 CSARDIPRDRSYEQYF
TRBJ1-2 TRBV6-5 CASSYFGVNYGYTF
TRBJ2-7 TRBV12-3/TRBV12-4 CASSPELGGQYF
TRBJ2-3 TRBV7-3 CASSTGTMDTQYF
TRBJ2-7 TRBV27 CASSPAGGRTYEQYF
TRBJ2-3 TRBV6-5 CASSYRLGTGGKGDTQYF
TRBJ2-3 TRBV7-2 CASSSPGLAGGTDTQYF
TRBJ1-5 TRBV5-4 CASSPGQNQPQHF
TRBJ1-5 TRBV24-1 CATSGGNNQPQHF
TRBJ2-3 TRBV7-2 CASSLDSFTDTQYF
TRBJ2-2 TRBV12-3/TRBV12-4 CASSLAPSPGELFF
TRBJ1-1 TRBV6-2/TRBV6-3 CASSRSEGTEAFF
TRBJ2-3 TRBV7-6 CASSFDPSTQYF
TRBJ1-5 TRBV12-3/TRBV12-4 CASSPTGGINQPQHF
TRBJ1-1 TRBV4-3 CASSQERGLGGAEAFF
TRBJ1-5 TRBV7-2 CASSLGDRFSPQHF
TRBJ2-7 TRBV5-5 CASSSHAERSSYEQYF
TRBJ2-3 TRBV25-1 CASSGDRDYTDTQYF
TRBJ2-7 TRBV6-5 CASSYWVAGSSYEQYF
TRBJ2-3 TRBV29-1 CSVVDVDTQYF
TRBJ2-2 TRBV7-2 CASSLGGSGTGELFF
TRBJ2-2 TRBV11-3 CASSPGTSIDTGELFF
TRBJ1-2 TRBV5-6 CASSLVGARWTGVYGYTF
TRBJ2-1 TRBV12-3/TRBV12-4 CASSTGTSGRFEQFF
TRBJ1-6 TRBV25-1 CASGQNSPLHF
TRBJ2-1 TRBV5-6 CASSLAANTPGNEQFF
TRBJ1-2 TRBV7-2 CASSLTRPDGLGYTF
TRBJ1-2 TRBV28 CASSSALSVPNHGYTF
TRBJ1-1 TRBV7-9 CASSLSGGGYTAAFF
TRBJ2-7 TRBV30 CAWSRGTPYEQYF
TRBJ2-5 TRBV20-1 CSARDLDGVRTQYF
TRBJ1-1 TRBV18 CASSEDMNTEAFF
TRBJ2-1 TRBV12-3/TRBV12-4 CASSRTANEQFF
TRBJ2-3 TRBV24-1 CATSDLRGRSDTQYF
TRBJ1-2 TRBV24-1 CATSDRTGNYGYTF
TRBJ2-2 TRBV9 CASSGQAANTGELFF
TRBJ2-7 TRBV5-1 CASRLAGYFEQYF
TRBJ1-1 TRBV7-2 CASNTGTGDTEAFF
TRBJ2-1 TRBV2 CASSVASGRSRAGNEQFF
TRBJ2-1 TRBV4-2 CASSQDASGGANEQFF
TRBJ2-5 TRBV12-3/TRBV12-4 CASSLGSGRGETQYF
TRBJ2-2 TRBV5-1 CASSLRGETTGELFF
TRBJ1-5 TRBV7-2 CASSRTELGSQHF
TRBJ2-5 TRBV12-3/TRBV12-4 CASSLNRGYQETQYF
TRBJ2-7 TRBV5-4 CASSHGTSHEQYF
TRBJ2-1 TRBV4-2 CASSQETASYNEQFF
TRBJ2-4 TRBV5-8 CASSDPFGKNIQYF
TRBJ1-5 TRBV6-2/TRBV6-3 CASSYSGQGSRSNQPQHF
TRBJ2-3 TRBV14 CASSQISGLGTDTQYF